The present TCR beta chain was sequenced within a study of breast tumors, draining lymph nodes, adjacent tissues. Trimming took off 5 bases at V and 0 bases at J, with 8 bases between the two ends. This CDR3 has 14 amino acids. Germline V gene lookup returns CDR1 LNHNV and CDR2 YYDKDF (reference sequence). Study outcomes and limitations: Tumor repertoires ranked between lymph nodes and nontumor tissue in diversity, with V and J gene preferences. Tumor and nontumor repertoires were significantly more similar in luminal-like than in basal-like breast cancer.

The lymph nodes were axillary draining lymph nodes from breast cancer patients. As for this clonotype: Its target is not known. Being one base from a much bigger clone, this may be a read error. The CDR3 carries no conserved terminal phenylalanine or tryptophan, so it likely arises from a read error.

In TCRdb, the multiplex PCR reads were re-called with MiXCR into one record per CDR3 protein. The sample holds around 140,000 distinct CDR3 sequences; more than 20% are singletons and the top ten take more than 2.5%. The sequenced material came from axillary lymph node tissue. The chain carries TRBV15 and TRBJ1-3; no reliable D call. This receptor was identified in a female donor with breast cancer. Some clones in this sample may be carry-over from other donors' samples. For the CDR3, the DNA is TGTGCCACCAGCTCGGGGAGCTCTGGAAACACCATATATCTT. As protein: CATSSGSSGNTIYL.